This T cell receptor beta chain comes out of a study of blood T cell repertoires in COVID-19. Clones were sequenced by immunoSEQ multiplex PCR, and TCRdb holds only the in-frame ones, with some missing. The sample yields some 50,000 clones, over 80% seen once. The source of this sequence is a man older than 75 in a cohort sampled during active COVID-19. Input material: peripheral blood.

This CDR3 is CASSYNRGRTGNTIYF. The DNA for the CDR3 is TGTGCCAGCAGCTACAACAGGGGGAGGACTGGAAACACCATATATTTT. This chain joins TRBV7-2 and TRBJ1-3, with 8 bases aligning to TRBD1. V dropped 4 bases and J dropped 2; count of bases not matched to a gene: 7. CDR1 SGHTA and CDR2 FQGNSA come from the germline V gene. The CDR3 length is 16 residues.